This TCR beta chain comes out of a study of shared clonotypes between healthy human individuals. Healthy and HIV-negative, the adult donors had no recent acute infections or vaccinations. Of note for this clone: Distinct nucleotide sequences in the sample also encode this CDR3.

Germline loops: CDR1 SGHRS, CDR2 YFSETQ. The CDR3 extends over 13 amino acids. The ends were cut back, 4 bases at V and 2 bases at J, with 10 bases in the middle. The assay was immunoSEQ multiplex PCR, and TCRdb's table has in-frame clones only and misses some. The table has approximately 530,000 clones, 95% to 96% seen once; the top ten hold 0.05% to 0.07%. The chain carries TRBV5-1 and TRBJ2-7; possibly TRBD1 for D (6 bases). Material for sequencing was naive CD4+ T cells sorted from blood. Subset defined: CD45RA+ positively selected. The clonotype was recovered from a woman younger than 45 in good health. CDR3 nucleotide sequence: TGCGCCAGCAGCCCGGGACAAACCTACGAGCAGTACTTC. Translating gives CASSPGQTYEQYF.